This T cell receptor (beta chain) originates from a study of T-cell memory formation after mild COVID-19 (dated by TCRdb to the early 2020s). Background on the whole study: TCR sequence clusters from the two donors were found to be largely donor specific. In a couple of donors, T-cell clones that expanded and contracted after mild COVID-19 were tracked by sequencing TCRalpha and TCRbeta repertoires over time. The cohort comprised two young, previously healthy adult volunteers, one female and one male.

The paper as a whole reports these results and caveats: The second-wave clones that peaked on day 37 were not confirmed to be SARS-CoV-2 specific. Only a couple of mild cases were covered by the study, and larger cohorts that include severe cases with pre-infection samples were considered necessary. Balanced CD4/CD8 phenotypes were observed for clones contracting from day 15 to 85, whereas a bias towards CD4+ was observed for a second wave of clones expanding from day 15 to 37. Contracting CD4+ clones were located mainly in the CM and EM memory subsets, whereas CD8+ clones were found to be enriched in EMRA. Some responding clones were detected in pre-infection memory, which suggested that pre-existing cross-reactive memory T cells had joined the SARS-CoV-2 response.

The cysteine opens and the phenylalanine closes a CDR3 of 13 amino acids. The DNA shown is the 39-base CDR3, in frame from base 1. CDR1 SGHTA and CDR2 FQGNSA were looked up in the germline V gene. Here V drops 10 bases and J drops 3 bases, and the junction holds 7 bases not matched to any gene. The reads were generated on an Illumina NovaSeq 6000. Using 5'RACE with constant-segment primers, TCRalpha and TCRbeta cDNA libraries were constructed, with sample barcodes and unique molecular identifiers added in the process. Trizol reagent was used to extract RNA from every sample. Amplification of the libraries took two PCR steps, and the second step added a second sample barcode plus Illumina TruSeq adapters. The libraries were sequenced on an Illumina NovaSeq using 2 x 150 bp paired-end reads. The authors processed their data as follows. Demultiplexing of reads and collapsing into UMI-guided consensus sequences were performed with migec v1.2.7. With mixcr v2.1.11, UMI consensuses were aligned to TRA and TRB V and J templates and assembled into clonotypes. A clonotype was counted as expanded or contracted only if both edgeR and NoisET called the change significant, with noise models trained on biological replicates. edgeR calls used a false discovery rate-adjusted p below 0.01 and a log2 fold-change threshold of 1. As an exploratory analysis of dynamics, PCA with hierarchical clustering was applied to max-normalized trajectories of the 1000 most abundant clonotypes. Each responding clone was given a CD4 or CD8 phenotype based on the CD4+ and CD8+ repertoires, which had been sequenced separately. Using fastp trimming at Q25 and MiXCR clonotype assembly, TCRdb reanalyzed the public sequencing data and kept in-frame beta chains. Every entry covers one CDR3 protein and lists the most common genes and DNA from its rows. The V and J calls follow TCRdb's processing rather than the paper's. This sample is represented by about 340,000 distinct CDR3 sequences; roughly 21% of them were singletons. Together, the top ten hold 12% of the sample.

Ficoll-Paque density gradient centrifugation was used to isolate PBMCs. A note on this clonotype: Its antigen target is currently unknown. Qualities for individual bases were not recorded, and no much larger clone is one base off.

The origin of this receptor is an adult woman who had mild COVID-19 (a few samples of this study predate the infection). The sample titles of this study are shuffled in the database, so cell type and time point are left out; the donor was told from shared clones. Recombination connected TRBV7-2 to TRBJ2-3; 7 bases in between match TRBD2. Sequencing used PBMCs or a T cell subset sorted from them (not recorded which). The CDR3: CATPGEGTDTQYF. The nucleotides read TGTGCCACCCCCGGGGAGGGAACAGATACGCAGTATTTT.